This T cell receptor (beta chain) was found in a study of OX40 agonist ivuxolimab in advanced cancers. In the study overall: Ivuxolimab doses were 0.01, 0.1, 0.3, 1.5, 3 or 10 mg/kg every 2 weeks. Partial responses were achieved by three patients: one hepatocellular carcinoma, two cutaneous melanoma. Study-wide findings and caveats: The expanded peripheral T cells' antigen specificity was not determined.

Of note for this clone: Antigen specificity is unknown.

Germline loops: CDR1 MDHEN, CDR2 SYDVKM. Trimming took 6 bases from V and 5 from J; bases not matched to a gene: 8. The CDR3 totals 16 residues. Samples were taken at baseline and on day 1 of cycles 4 and 7. The assay was immunoSEQ multiplex PCR, and TCRdb's table has in-frame clones only and misses some. This table holds around 58,000 clones, 94% found once. This clonotype was sampled from an adult with an advanced solid tumor such as melanoma, head and neck, liver or kidney cancer. Sequenced material: CD4+ or CD8+ T cells sorted from blood, taken in a trial of the OX40 agonist ivuxolimab. The chain carries TRBV28 and TRBJ2-1; 12 bases agree with TRBD2. The CDR3 bases are TGTGCCAGCAGAACTCCCCGGACTAGCGGGAACAATGAGCAGTTCTTC. The encoded protein is CASRTPRTSGNNEQFF.